This T cell receptor beta chain was recorded in a study of blood T cells in healthy people across ages (dated by TCRdb to between 2014 and 2017). Regarding the complete study: In model experiments, template switching captured about one uniquely barcoded TCR beta cDNA molecule for every two T cells. Using the same blood draw, the study looked at two additional independent replicas of 1 million unique cDNA reads for two donors, one aged 18 to 29 and the other aged 80 or older. To track age-related changes in TCR beta repertoire diversity, the study relied on deep sequencing normalized with unique cDNA molecular identifiers. Four age groups were formed from the donors: young (average 16 years), middle-aged (around 41), aged (62) and long-lived (around 82). The paper's findings and limits, for the study overall: Because donor CMV infection status was unknown, age-related changes in expanded clonotypes were potentially confounded. Total diversity estimates from one million sequenced T cells were considered lower bounds and underestimates. Compared with the aged group, the long-lived group had more naive CD4+ T cells, fewer expanded clones and increased TCR diversity, suggesting age selection. Because profiling used bulk unsorted PBMCs, naive and antigen-experienced compartments could not be compared conclusively. Observed TCR beta diversity per million T cells fell roughly linearly with age, and a significant reduction was already apparent by age approximately 41. There was a strong correlation between observed TCR beta diversity and the percentage of naive T cells measured by flow cytometry.

About this clonotype: The clone's antigen remains unknown. Per-nucleotide qualities are absent, and no much larger clonotype sits a single base away.

From the cysteine through the phenylalanine, the CDR3 covers 14 amino acids. Only the CDR3 DNA stays, 42 bases, in frame from base 1. Unmatched junction bases come to 4, with V trimmed by 5 bases and J by 1 base. CDR1 and CDR2, looked up from the germline V gene, are SGHTA and FQGNSA. Donors were 39 systemically healthy Caucasian individuals from Russia aged roughly 6 to 100 years. Around 10 milliliters of peripheral blood were collected from each donor into EDTA-treated Vacutainer tubes. Ficoll-Paque density-gradient centrifugation was used to isolate PBMCs, with at least 6 million per sample. Trizol reagent was used to extract total RNA from PBMCs, with at least 6 micrograms per sample. The percentages of naive CD45RAhigh/CD27high T cells were determined by flow cytometry on a PBMC aliquot from every donor. Library preparation was by 5' RACE. The instrument was an Illumina HiSeq 2500. The second PCR ran for roughly 6 to 11 cycles and used a J-beta primer mix along with a sample-barcoded 5' primer. Each TCR beta cDNA molecule received a unique molecular identifier from a template-switch 5' adaptor carrying 12 random nucleotides. At least 3 million CDR3-containing paired-end reads were obtained from each sample. First-strand cDNA was synthesized from all RNA with the Mint cDNA synthesis kit, primed by a TRBC-specific oligonucleotide. Following uracil-DNA glycosylase treatment, all cDNA underwent a first 18-cycle PCR with the universal primers M1SS and BC2_uni_R. Per the original workflow: For normalization, 1 million high-quality reads were randomly selected from each sample, with every read carrying a distinct molecular identifier. Instead of being binned into consensus sequences, reads that shared molecular identifiers were thrown out. CDR3 identification, clonotype clustering and error correction used MiTCR with a Q25 quality threshold and the strictest error-elimination algorithm. A nonparametric unseen species model using Euler transformation provided a lower-bound estimate of total TCR beta diversity. TCRdb reanalyzed the raw reads on its own, using fastp at Q25 for trimming and MiXCR for clone calling, and kept in-frame beta chains. All rows with the same CDR3 protein become a single entry with the most common DNA and genes. These V and J calls are TCRdb output, not the study's own analysis. A total of nearly 800,000 distinct CDR3 sequences appear in this sample, 20% to 25% of them only once. Jointly, the top ten make up under 4.5% of the sample.

The same data also contributed to another study, on T cells of mothers and their children. The second source states: Donors were nine systemically healthy Caucasian individuals: three mothers and their six children. cDNA synthesis consumed the entire amount of extracted RNA, loaded at around 1.5 ug RNA in each 15 ul reaction. In the second PCR, the M1S primer added sample barcodes and 2-4 random nucleotides. More than 8.5 million TCR beta CDR3 reads were obtained from each mother, and some 3.3 million reads were obtained from each child. In both related and unrelated pairs, thymic selection shapes the output of TCR recombination in a similar way, with inherited differences having only a minor effect. Normalized repertoire overlap in related mother-child pairs was always slightly higher than in unrelated mother-child pairs, but the difference was never significant. With a sensitivity of roughly 93 clones per million clonotypes, no persistent microchimeric T cell clones were detected. To look for features that set related mother-child pairs apart from unrelated individuals, the researchers ran deep NGS to compare the TCR beta repertoires of mothers and children. Mothers averaged roughly 40 +/- 4 years of age and children averaged around 10 +/- 4 years. After adapter ligation was performed with NEBNext reagents, the libraries were sequenced on an Illumina HiSeq 2000 with 100+100 nt paired-end reads. To prevent cross-contamination, the mother and child libraries were prepared a month apart and were sequenced in separate runs. Between roughly 450,000 and 2,000,000 distinct TCR beta clonotypes were identified per donor. Naive TCR beta clonotypes were estimated from low-frequency clonotypes matched to each donor's FACS-determined naive share, without sorting.

The chain employs TRBV7-2 and TRBJ2-5, with 7 bases in between that match TRBD2. Sequenced input: blood. The sequence was collected from a boy aged 5 to 17 in good health. The DNA sequence is TGTGCCAGCAGCCGTGGGGGGGGCCAAGAGACCCAGTACTTC. Its product reads: CASSRGGGQETQYF.